The entry that follows covers one TCR beta chain sequence. The antigen remains unidentified. This specimen comes from a study of T cells expressing NK-cell markers. For the study at large: HCMV seropositivity characterized most of the eight sequenced donors, and seronegativity one.

CDR3 length: 13 residues. From germline, CDR1 is SQVTM and CDR2 ANQGSEA. TCRdb re-called the 5' RACE reads and catalogs CDR3 proteins one per entry, DNA excluded. There are hundreds of thousands of distinct CDR3 sequences in the sample, with around 3.3% held by the top ten. The study, taken as a whole, reports: The contribution of dominant NKG2C+ clonotypes to CD8+ T cells in about six donors was 1.0-7.0%.

Sequenced sample: blood T cells: a sorted CD56 or NKG2C T cell subset, CD4+ or CD8+ T cells, or bulk PBMC T cells (not recorded which). The source is a man aged 18 to 30 in good health. The chain employs TRBV29-1 and TRBJ1-1; no DNA is available, so the TRBD1 call from TCRdb remains unchecked. The CDR3: CSASGQVNTEAFF. Full variable domain (missing parts from reference TRBV29-1 and TRBJ1-1): SAVISQKPSRDICQRGTSLTIQCQVDSQVTMMFWYRQQPGQSLTLIATANQGSEATYESGFVIDKFPISRPNLTFSTLTVSNMSPEDSSIYLCSASGQVNTEAFFGQGTRLTVV.